The 22 T cell receptor beta chains listed next were all sequenced from one sample in a study of T-cell reconstitution after alpha-beta-depleted transplantation in children. Using unique molecular identifiers, the investigators prepared the TCRbeta library. TCRdb used MiXCR to reprocess the PCR reads, holding one entry per CDR3 protein. The sample shows hundreds of thousands of distinct CDR3 sequences, about 16% of them seen only once. This sample comprised PBMCs, mostly from graft donor cells, obtained 360 days after TCRalphabeta/CD19-depleted stem cell transplant. The receptors were gathered from a boy in the first two years of life who had a stem cell transplant for Wiskott-Aldrich syndrome, so the T cells may come from the graft donor.

The chain couples TRBV4-1 to TRBJ2-7; D remains ambiguous. The CDR3 is 15 residues long. The germline gives CDR1 MGHRA, CDR2 YSYEKL. V lost 2 bases and J 1 base, leaving 12 bases between the germline ends. CDR3 loop: CASSQFRPSSYEQYF. The CDR3 nucleotides are TGCGCCAGCAGCCAATTTCGACCGTCGTCCTACGAGCAGTACTTC.

This clonotype was seen a handful of times. The J gene is TRBJ2-3, the V gene TRBV5-1, with D unclear. The CDR3 has 14 residues. Germline V lookup: CDR1 SGHRS, CDR2 YFSETQ. V lost 0 bases and J lost 2, with 7 bases in between. This CDR3 reads CASSLEVLTDTQYF. DNA of the CDR3: TGCGCCAGCAGCTTGGAAGTCCTCACAGATACGCAGTATTTT. Using reference TRBV5-1 and TRBJ2-3 for the parts outside the CDR3, the full variable domain is KAGVTQTPRYLIKTRGQQVTLSCSPISGHRSVSWYQQTPGQGLQFLFEYFSETQRNKGNFPGRFSGRQFSNSRSEMNVSTLELGDSALYLCASSLEVLTDTQYFGPGTRLTVL.

In its sample, this clonotype was seen a few times. The V gene is TRBV9, the J gene TRBJ2-1; D is possibly TRBD1 (6 bases). The V gene lost 2 bases and the J gene lost 0 bases, with 9 bases spanning the gap. The CDR3 length is 15 residues. Germline V lookup: CDR1 SGDLS, CDR2 YYNGEE. In DNA, the CDR3 is TGTGCCAGCAGCGTCCGACAGGTCTCCTACAATGAGCAGTTCTTC. Translation gives CASSVRQVSYNEQFF.

This clonotype was seen more than once but under ten times. V and J are TRBV6-5 and TRBJ2-3, with D possibly TRBD2 on 5 matching bases. Trimming removed 0 bases from V and 2 bases from J, with 9 bases in between. The germline gives CDR1 MNHEY, CDR2 SVGAGI. This CDR3 is 15 amino acids long. The CDR3 sequence: CASSYSPDSTDTQYF. CDR3 DNA sequence: TGTGCCAGCAGTTACTCTCCGGACTCCACAGATACGCAGTATTTT.

This clonotype was seen a handful of times. The chain has TRBV29-1 and TRBJ2-4, with 8 nucleotides matching TRBD1. Germline CDR1 reads SQVTM; CDR2 reads ANQGSEA. The CDR3 sequence is 12 residues long. V dropped 4 bases and J dropped 10; count of bases not matched to a gene: 6. CDR3 coding DNA: TGCAGCGTTGGGCAGGGGGCAGGAATTCAGTACTTC. It encodes CSVGQGAGIQYF.

In its sample, this clonotype was seen a few times. The V and J genes are TRBV24-1 and TRBJ1-2, with TRBD1 matching over 7 bases. CDR3 length: 16 residues. CDR1 KGHDR and CDR2 SFDVKD come from the germline V gene. Trimming cost V 3 bases and J 5 bases; bases outside gene matches: 11. CDR3 region: CATSDARDSRRYGYTF. In nucleotides, the CDR3 is TGTGCCACCAGTGATGCTCGGGACAGTCGGCGATATGGCTACACCTTC.

The chain carries TRBV20-1 and TRBJ2-3; no clear D. Germline lookup yields CDR1 DFQATT and CDR2 SNEGSKA (reference sequence). V dropped 3 bases and J dropped 6 bases, with 10 bases sitting between them. CDR3 length equals 12 residues. The CDR3 protein is CSASKVSDTQYF. In DNA, the CDR3 is TGCAGTGCTAGTAAGGTATCTGATACGCAGTATTTT.

This clonotype was counted a few times. The chain employs TRBV6-6 and TRBJ1-1; D uncertain. Germline V gene lookup returns CDR1 MNHNY and CDR2 SVGAGI (reference sequence). The V and J ends lost 3 bases and 6 bases respectively, with 8 bases between them. The CDR3 covers 12 residues. The CDR3 region has the DNA TGTGCCAGCAGTTATCTGGCCGCTGAAGCTTTCTTT. Translation: CASSYLAAEAFF.

The chain recombines TRBV12-3 or TRBV12-4 with TRBJ2-1; no clear D gene. With 3 bases removed from V and 4 bases from J, the gap between germline ends came to 10 bases. The length of the CDR3 is 14 residues. CDR3 nucleotide sequence: TGTGCCAGCAGTTTCGGATCCTGGTACAATGAGCAGTTCTTC. Translated: CASSFGSWYNEQFF.

The gene calls are TRBV27 and TRBJ2-1, with 8 bases that match TRBD1. The V and J ends lost 5 bases and 3 bases, in that order; junction bases with no gene match: 12. The CDR3 runs 17 residues. The V gene's germline CDR1 is MNHEY and CDR2 SMNVEV (reference sequence). The CDR3 DNA is TGTGCCAGCAGTAAGCGCCCGGGACAGGAATTCTACAATGAGCAGTTCTTC. This codes for CASSKRPGQEFYNEQFF.

The sample holds a few counts of this clonotype. The chain joins TRBV29-1 to TRBJ2-5; 8 nucleotides match TRBD1. With V trimmed by 3 bases and J by 4 bases, 1 base remained unmatched. Germline CDR1 is SQVTM and CDR2 is ANQGSEA. The CDR3 is 12 residues long. The CDR3 reads CSVDTGGETQYF. CDR3 DNA: TGCAGCGTTGATACAGGGGGAGAGACCCAGTACTTC.

This clonotype was seen a handful of times. The chain is built from TRBV12-3 or TRBV12-4 and TRBJ1-5; D is perhaps TRBD1 (5 bases). The CDR3 consists of 15 residues. Trimming removed 2 bases from V and 4 bases from J, with 12 bases in between. CDR3 residues: CASSLRQGLNQPQHF. As DNA, the CDR3 is TGTGCCAGCAGTTTACGGCAGGGCTTGAATCAGCCCCAGCATTTT.

In this sample, this clonotype turned up a few times. This chain joins TRBV9 and TRBJ1-2, with TRBD1 matching 9 bases. The CDR3 covers 13 residues. Trimming took 4 bases from V and 7 from J; bases not matched to a gene: 5. The V gene's germline CDR1 is SGDLS and CDR2 YYNGEE. CDR3 coding DNA: TGTGCCAGCAGCAACGGACAGGGGACTGGCTACACCTTC. Translation: CASSNGQGTGYTF.

This clonotype was detected many times. V gene TRBV5-1 combines with J gene TRBJ1-5; D possibly corresponds to TRBD1 (5 bases). Germline V gene data show CDR1 as SGHRS and CDR2 as YFSETQ. The V and J ends lost 0 bases and 6 bases respectively, with 7 bases between them. The CDR3 is made up of 13 amino acids. The CDR3 region has the DNA TGCGCCAGCAGCTTGGGTCAGGGTCAGCCCCAGCATTTT. Amino acid sequence: CASSLGQGQPQHF.

The chain couples TRBV3-1 to TRBJ2-4; D uncertain. This CDR3 is 17 amino acids long. Looked up from germline, CDR1 is LGHDT and CDR2 is YNNKEL (reference sequence). Trimming removed 0 bases from V and 6 bases from J, with 18 bases in between. The CDR3: CASSQDWGNLIPNIQYF. The CDR3 DNA reads TGTGCCAGCAGCCAAGATTGGGGAAACTTAATTCCAAACATTCAGTACTTC. Full variable domain (missing parts from reference TRBV3-1 and TRBJ2-4): DTAVSQTPKYLVTQMGNDKSIKCEQNLGHDTMYWYKQDSKKFLKIMFSYNNKELIINETVPNRFSPKSPDKAHLNLHINSLELGDSAVYFCASSQDWGNLIPNIQYFGAGTRLSVL.

The chain joins TRBV12-3 or TRBV12-4 to TRBJ2-2; possible D gene TRBD2, 5 bases. The V and J ends lost 8 bases and 5 bases respectively, with 18 bases between them. This CDR3 comprises 15 residues. CDR3 nucleotides: TGTGCCAGCCGATGGACGGGAAGTAGGACCGGGGAGCTGTTTTTT. This encodes CASRWTGSRTGELFF.

The chain combines TRBV5-1 with TRBJ2-1; TRBD2 is a possible D gene (5 bases). V lost 2 bases to trimming and J lost 10 bases, with 10 bases between them. Germline CDR1 is SGHRS and CDR2 is YFSETQ. This CDR3 region has 12 residues. CDR3 DNA: TGCGCCAGCAGCTTACGGGATTGGGAGCAGTTCTTC. It codes for CASSLRDWEQFF.

The CDR3 nucleotides read TGCGCCAGCAGCTTGGAGTTCCGCGGGCCGGCGAACACCGGGGAGCTGTTTTTT. Encoded protein: CASSLEFRGPANTGELFF. The chain joins TRBV5-1 to TRBJ2-2; D might be TRBD2 (5 bases). Germline V gene data show CDR1 as SGHRS and CDR2 as YFSETQ. This CDR3 is 18 amino acids long. V lost 0 bases to trimming and J lost 0 bases, with 15 bases between them.

This clonotype has at least ten counts. The chain carries TRBV12-3 or TRBV12-4 and TRBJ2-7; TRBD1 is a possible D gene (5 bases). This CDR3 comprises 14 residues. Between the trimmed V and J ends, which lost 2 bases and 2 bases, there was a span of 10 bases. The CDR3 bases are TGTGCCAGCAGTTTAAGACAGAACCCCTACGAGCAGTACTTC. It translates to CASSLRQNPYEQYF.

The chain links TRBV4-3 to TRBJ2-1; 9 nucleotides align to TRBD2. J was trimmed by 6 bases and V by 0 bases; bases with no gene match: 9. Germline V lookup: CDR1 LGHNA, CDR2 YSLEER. This CDR3 has 17 amino acids. CDR3 sequence reads: CASSQEFGASGINEQFF. The CDR3 DNA is TGCGCCAGCAGCCAAGAATTCGGGGCTAGCGGGATCAATGAGCAGTTCTTC.

The chain uses TRBV5-1 and TRBJ2-7, with 8 bases identical to TRBD1. J was trimmed by 7 bases and V by 4 bases; bases with no gene match: 10. CDR3 length equals 14 residues. Germline V lookup: CDR1 SGHRS, CDR2 YFSETQ. The CDR3 DNA reads TGCGCCAGCAGCCCAGGGCAGGGGGCGTGGGAGCAGTACTTC. Translated: CASSPGQGAWEQYF.

This clonotype was seen more than once but under ten times. The chain carries TRBV20-1 and TRBJ2-5; D is perhaps TRBD1 (5 bases). Between the trimmed V and J ends, which lost 3 bases and 1 base, there was a span of 12 bases. This CDR3 contains 14 residues. Looked up from germline, CDR1 is DFQATT and CDR2 is SNEGSKA (reference sequence). CDR3 amino acids: CSASPGQAQETQYF. The CDR3 bases are TGCAGTGCTAGTCCTGGACAAGCCCAAGAGACCCAGTACTTC.